This entry describes one T cell receptor (beta chain). What it binds is not known. The CDR3 covers 17 residues. The ends were cut back, 3 bases at V and 1 base at J, with 17 bases in the middle. From germline, CDR1 is SGDLS and CDR2 YYNGEE. This sample is drawn from a study of T cell responses to AZD1222 COVID-19 vaccine. Sequenced by immunoSEQ multiplex PCR; TCRdb stores in-frame clones only, minus some. This sample has approximately 90,000 clones, with almost 90% found just once. Study findings and constraints: Donors in the cohort were predominantly white British and more often female, and clonal diversity was possibly underestimated. Seropositive status at baseline applied to only 6 or 7 AZD1222 recipients.

V and J are TRBV9 and TRBJ1-3; no clear D. The sequencing here drew on peripheral blood, taken on day 0 of AZD1222 vaccination. The clonotype was recovered from an adult in good health. In DNA, the CDR3 is TGTGCCAGCAGCGGTTTGGGGATGACATCGTCTGGAAACACCATATATTTT. Translated, it gives CASSGLGMTSSGNTIYF.